This entry describes one T cell receptor (beta chain). The antigen remains undetermined. UMI-labeled TRB cDNA libraries were prepared by 5' RACE. TCRdb reworked the 5' RACE reads into one entry per CDR3 protein, no DNA. The repertoire table contains approximately 83,000 distinct CDR3 sequences. The source of the sample is a study of CXCR3-negative and CXCR3-positive naive CD8 T cells. The study, taken as a whole, reports: Relative to memory CD8+ cells, whose diversity was much lower, both naive subsets had comparably high diversity. Researchers reported similar TRBV-TRBJ usage in naive CXCR3-negative and CXCR3-positive cells, though memory differed. The study found CXCR3 expression partially decreased after cryopreservation and ran most assays on fresh PBMCs.

The CDR3 is made up of 14 amino acids. The chain joins TRBV12-3 or TRBV12-4 to TRBJ2-1; TCRdb indicates TRBD1, and absent DNA this call remains unverified. The source of this sequence is a human donor in good health. Some clones in this sample may be carry-over from other donors' samples. Source material: naive CXCR3- CD8+ T cells from blood. Subset in this sample: CD45RO-CCR7+CD27+CD95- naive CD8+ T cells lacking CXCR3 (TNR3-). CDR3 loop: CASSSFRPPNEQFF.